The source of this T cell receptor beta chain is a study of blood T cell repertoires in COVID-19. Study-level information: Collection of acute and convalescent COVID-19 samples took place in the United States, Italy and Spain. T cells, B-cell-depleted T cells, or PBMCs provided the cDNA or gDNA that served as material.

Germline-derived CDR1 and CDR2 are MDHEN and SYDVKM. V lost 7 bases to trimming and J lost 3 bases; unmatched junction nucleotides: 6. This CDR3 is built from 13 residues. Original data processing: Reference gene primer amplification yielded estimated nucleated cell counts. Clones were sequenced by immunoSEQ multiplex PCR, and TCRdb holds only the in-frame ones, with some missing. Clone size and V and J calls were adopted from that table, with D and trimming inferred from the DNA. This sample has 300,000 to 400,000 clones, with around 89% found just once. Participants' reported clinical history set cohort assignment.

The sequence was collected from a man younger than 35 who had recovered from COVID-19. The V call is TRBV28, the J call TRBJ2-7, with 7 bases aligning to TRBD2. Sequenced input: PBMCs or T cells enriched from blood (not recorded which). The CDR3 bases are TGTGCCAGCATGGGAGGGACGGGCTACGAGCAGTACTTC. The encoded protein is CASMGGTGYEQYF.